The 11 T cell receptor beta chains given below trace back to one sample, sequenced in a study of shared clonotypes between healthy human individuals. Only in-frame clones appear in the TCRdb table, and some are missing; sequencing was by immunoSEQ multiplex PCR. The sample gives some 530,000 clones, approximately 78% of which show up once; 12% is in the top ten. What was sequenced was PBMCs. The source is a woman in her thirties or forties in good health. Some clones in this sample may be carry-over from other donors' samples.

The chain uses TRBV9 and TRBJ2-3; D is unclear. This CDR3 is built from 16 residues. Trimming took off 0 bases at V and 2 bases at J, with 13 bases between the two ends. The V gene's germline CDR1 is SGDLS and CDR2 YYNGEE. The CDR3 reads CASSVVATLFTDTQYF. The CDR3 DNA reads TGTGCCAGCAGCGTAGTGGCAACTCTGTTCACAGATACGCAGTATTTT.

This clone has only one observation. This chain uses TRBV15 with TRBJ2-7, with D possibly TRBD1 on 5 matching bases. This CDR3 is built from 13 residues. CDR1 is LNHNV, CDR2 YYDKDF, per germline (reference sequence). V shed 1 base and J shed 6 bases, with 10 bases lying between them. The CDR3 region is CATSRVLDSEQYF. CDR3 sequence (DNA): TGTGCCACCAGCAGAGTGCTAGACAGCGAGCAGTACTTC.

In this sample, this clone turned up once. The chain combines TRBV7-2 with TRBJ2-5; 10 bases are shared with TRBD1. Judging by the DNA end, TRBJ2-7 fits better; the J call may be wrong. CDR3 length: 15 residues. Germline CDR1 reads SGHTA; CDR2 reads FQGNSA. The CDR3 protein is CASSLGGTGDNEQYF. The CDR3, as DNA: TGTGCCAGCAGCTTAGGGGGGACAGGGGACAACGAGCAGTACTTC.

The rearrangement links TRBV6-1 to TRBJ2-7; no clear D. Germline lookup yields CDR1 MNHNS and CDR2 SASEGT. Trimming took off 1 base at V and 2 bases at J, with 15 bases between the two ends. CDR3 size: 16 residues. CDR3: CASSEGVERPTYEQYF. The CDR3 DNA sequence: TGTGCCAGCAGTGAAGGGGTTGAGCGACCTACCTACGAGCAGTACTTC.

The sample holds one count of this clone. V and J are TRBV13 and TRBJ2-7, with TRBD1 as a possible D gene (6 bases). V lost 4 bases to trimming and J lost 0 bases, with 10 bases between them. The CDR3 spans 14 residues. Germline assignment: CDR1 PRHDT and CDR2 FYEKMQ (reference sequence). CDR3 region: CASSSDSFSYEQYF. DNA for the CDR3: TGTGCCAGCAGCTCGGACAGCTTCTCCTACGAGCAGTACTTC.

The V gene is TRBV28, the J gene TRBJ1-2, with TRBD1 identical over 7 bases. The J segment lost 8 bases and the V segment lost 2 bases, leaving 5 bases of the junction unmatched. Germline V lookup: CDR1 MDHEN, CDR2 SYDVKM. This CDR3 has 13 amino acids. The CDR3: CASSLGTAGGYTF. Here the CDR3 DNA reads TGTGCCAGCAGTTTAGGGACAGCGGGAGGCTACACCTTC.

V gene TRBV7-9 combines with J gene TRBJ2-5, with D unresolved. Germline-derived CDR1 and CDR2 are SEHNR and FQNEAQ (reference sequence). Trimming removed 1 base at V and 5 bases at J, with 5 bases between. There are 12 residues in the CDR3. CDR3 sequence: CASSLEVETQYF. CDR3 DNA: TGTGCCAGCAGCTTAGAGGTGGAGACCCAGTACTTC. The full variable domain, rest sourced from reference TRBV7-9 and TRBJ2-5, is DTGVSQNPRHKITKRGQNVTFRCDPISEHNRLYWYRQTLGQGPEFLTYFQNEAQLEKSRLLSDRFSAERPKGSFSTLEIQRTEQGDSAMYLCASSLEVETQYFGPGTRLLVL.

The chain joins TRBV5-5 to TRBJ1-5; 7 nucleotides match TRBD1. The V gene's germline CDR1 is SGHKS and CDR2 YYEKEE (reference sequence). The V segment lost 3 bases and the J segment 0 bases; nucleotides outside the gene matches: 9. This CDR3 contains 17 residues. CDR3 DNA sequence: TGTGCCAGCAGCTCCCGTGGGGACAGAGATAGCAATCAGCCCCAGCATTTT. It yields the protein CASSSRGDRDSNQPQHF.

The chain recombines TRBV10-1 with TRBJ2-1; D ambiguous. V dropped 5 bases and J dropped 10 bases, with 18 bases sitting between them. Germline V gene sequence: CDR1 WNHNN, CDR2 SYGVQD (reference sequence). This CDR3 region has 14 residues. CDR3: CASSPTLVRKEQFF. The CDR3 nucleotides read TGCGCCAGCAGTCCAACCTTAGTCAGGAAGGAGCAGTTCTTC.

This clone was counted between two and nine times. DNA for the CDR3: TGTGCCAGCTCACCCGGCCCGGGGGCTAGCGGGAAAAGTTACTACGAGCAGTACTTC. Its protein product is CASSPGPGASGKSYYEQYF. The chain joins TRBV18 to TRBJ2-7; 9 bases agree with TRBD2. This CDR3 region has 19 residues. The germline gives CDR1 KGHSH, CDR2 LQKENI. With 3 bases clipped from V and 3 bases from J, the junction kept 18 bases outside the gene matches.

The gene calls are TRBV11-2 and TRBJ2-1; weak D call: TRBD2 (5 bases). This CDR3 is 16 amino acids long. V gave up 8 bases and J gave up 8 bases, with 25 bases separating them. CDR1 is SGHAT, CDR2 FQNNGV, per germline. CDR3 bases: TGTGCCAGCTCTGCCATTTTTCGAAAAGAGGGCCATGAGCAGTTCTTC. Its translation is CASSAIFRKEGHEQFF.